This T cell receptor (beta chain) originates from a study of T cell clonality in common variable immunodeficiency (dated by TCRdb to between 2014 and 2016). Most CVID patients and most healthy controls were of Caucasian heritage. Heparinized peripheral whole blood samples of about 4.5 to 8 ml were collected from each donor. Genomic DNA from adults with common variable immune deficiency (CVID) and from healthy adult controls was used to sequence TCRbeta CDR3 repertoires. The control group comprised about 22 healthy adult volunteers, about 12 female and 10 male, aged about 23 to 75 years with a mean age of approximately 31. To isolate peripheral blood mononuclear cells, diluted blood was subjected to density centrifugation over Hypaque 1077 or Ficoll-Paque. Genomic DNA was obtained from unsorted mononuclear cells using either Qiagen column purification or a centrifugation-based method. Study-wide findings and limitations: It was noted by the authors that sequencing of the repertoires of T cell subpopulations would be needed to clarify the cause of the increased clonality in CVID. Compared with healthy controls, CVID subjects showed increased TCRbeta clonality (t-test p = 0.018), a feature most characteristic of about a third of subjects. Even though DNA input was the same, control samples had an average of about 80,000 unique sequences each, compared with approximately 32,000 in CVID samples. Correlations between repertoire features and clinical complications were limited by patient heterogeneity within the CVID cohort. Reportedly, TCRbeta sequences from CVID had fewer deletions and N-nucleotide insertions, and highly modified clones with 13 or more V deletions were absent from CVID. Healthy controls shared more TCRbeta clones with each other than CVID subjects shared among themselves (p < 0.0001).

For sequencing, equivalent amounts of genomic DNA were input from CVID and control samples. For every sample, a 60 bp segment covering the rearranged TCRbeta CDR3 region was amplified and then sequenced. The immunoSEQ assay, a bias-corrected multiplex PCR combined with high-throughput sequencing, was used for TCRbeta amplification. Per the original workflow: Each unique nucleotide sequence was treated as a clone and annotated with V, D and J genes, copy number and frequency. Sequences were labeled productive if in frame, and non-productive if out of frame or containing stop codons. As previously described, clonality was computed from Shannon's entropy. The predicted amino acid sequences of productive clones were used to derive mean CDR3 Kyte-Doolittle hydropathy. Scaled V gene usage was hierarchically clustered using Manhattan distance and complete linkage with the R hclust function. Sharing of clones by CDR3 amino acid sequence was evaluated by resampling 12 repertoires per group over 100 rounds. The repertoires were searched for 65 to 85 published EBV-specific TCRbeta sequences and 245 published CMV-specific TCRbeta sequences. A couple of CVID samples that yielded fewer than 10,000 sequences were excluded from the analysis, so approximately 40 CVID repertoires were retained. TCRdb stores this immuneACCESS table with in-frame sequences only. Part of the clones is absent; in the studies checked, under half of the shortfall reflects unresolved V genes, and no reason is known for the rest. V and J calls plus clone size are reproduced from that table; the DNA served to infer D and trimming. There are 35,000 to 50,000 clones in this sample, and none of them is a singleton. The ten largest make up approximately 2.6% of the sample.

This clone occurred many times. This receptor's antigen is unknown. The read ends 3 residues early relative to the CDR3; the germline J gene fills the gap. The CDR3 sequence holds 11 residues, the cysteine and phenylalanine included. Shown are 24 bases from within the CDR3, in frame from base 1. The germline V gene (reference sequence) supplies CDR1 DFQATT and CDR2 SNEGSKA. The sample consisted of peripheral blood mononuclear cells. The sequence was collected from a person aged 18 to 75 in good health. The receptor chain draws on TRBV20-1 and TRBJ1-1, with the D gene too uncertain to name. The CDR3 loop reads CSASQKTGAFF. The part of the CDR3 DNA that was read is TGCAGTGCTAGTCAGAAGACGGGG.